This TCR beta chain was identified in a study of CXCR3-negative and CXCR3-positive naive CD8 T cells. Remarks on this clonotype: Its antigen is not identified.

The germline V gene has CDR1 SGHRS and CDR2 YFSETQ. The CDR3 is 13 residues long. UMI-labeled 5' RACE TRB cDNA libraries were prepared from the cells. TCRdb re-called the 5' RACE reads; every CDR3 protein appears as one record, without DNA. The sample has 100,000 to 150,000 distinct CDR3 sequences. General study findings and limits: Relative to memory CD8+ cells, whose diversity was much lower, both naive subsets had comparably high diversity.

This rearrangement joins TRBV5-1 to TRBJ2-1; there is no DNA to check the TCRdb D call of TRBD1. The sample consisted of naive CXCR3- CD8+ T cells from blood. The subset is: CD45RO-CCR7+CD27+CD95- naive CD8+ T cells lacking CXCR3 (TNR3-). The TCR sequence derives from a human donor in good health. Some clones in this sample may be carry-over from other donors' samples. CDR3 region: CASSSTGGGEQFF.